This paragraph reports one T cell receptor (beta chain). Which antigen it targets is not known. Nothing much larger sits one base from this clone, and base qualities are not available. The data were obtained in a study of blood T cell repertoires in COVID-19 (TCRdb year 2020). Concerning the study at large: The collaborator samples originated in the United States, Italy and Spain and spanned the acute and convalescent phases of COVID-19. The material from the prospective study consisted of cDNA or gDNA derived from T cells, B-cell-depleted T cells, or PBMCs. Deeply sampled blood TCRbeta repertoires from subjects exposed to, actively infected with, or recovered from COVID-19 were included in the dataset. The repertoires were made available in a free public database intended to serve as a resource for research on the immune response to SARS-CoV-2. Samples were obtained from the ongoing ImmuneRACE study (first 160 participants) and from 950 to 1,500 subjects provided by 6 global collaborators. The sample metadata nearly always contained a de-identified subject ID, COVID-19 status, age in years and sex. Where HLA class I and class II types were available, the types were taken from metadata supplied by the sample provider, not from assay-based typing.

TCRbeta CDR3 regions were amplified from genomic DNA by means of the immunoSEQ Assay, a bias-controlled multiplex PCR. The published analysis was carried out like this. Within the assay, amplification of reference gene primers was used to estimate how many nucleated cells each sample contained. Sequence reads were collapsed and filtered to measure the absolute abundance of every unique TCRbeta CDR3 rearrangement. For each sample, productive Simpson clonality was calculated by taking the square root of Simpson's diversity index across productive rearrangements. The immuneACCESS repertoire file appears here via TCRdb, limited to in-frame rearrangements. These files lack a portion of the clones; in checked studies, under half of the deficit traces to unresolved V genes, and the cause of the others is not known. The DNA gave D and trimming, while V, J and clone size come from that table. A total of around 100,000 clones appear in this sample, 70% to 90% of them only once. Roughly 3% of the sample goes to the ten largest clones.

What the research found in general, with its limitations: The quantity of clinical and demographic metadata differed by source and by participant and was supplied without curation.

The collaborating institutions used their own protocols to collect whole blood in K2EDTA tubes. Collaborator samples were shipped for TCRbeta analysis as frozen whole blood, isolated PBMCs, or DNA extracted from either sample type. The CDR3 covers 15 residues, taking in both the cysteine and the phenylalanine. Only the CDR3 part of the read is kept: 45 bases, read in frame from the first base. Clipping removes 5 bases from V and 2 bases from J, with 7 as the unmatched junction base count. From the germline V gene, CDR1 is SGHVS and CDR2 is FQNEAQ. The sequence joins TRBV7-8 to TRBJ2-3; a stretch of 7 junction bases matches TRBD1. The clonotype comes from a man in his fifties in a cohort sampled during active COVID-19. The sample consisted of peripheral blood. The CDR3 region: CASSNDRVTTDTQYF. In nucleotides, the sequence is TGTGCCAGCAGCAACGACAGGGTAACCACAGATACGCAGTATTTT.